Listed here are 32 T cell receptor beta chains from one sample, sequenced in a study of shared clonotypes between healthy human individuals. Profiling relied on immunoSEQ multiplex PCR, and the TCRdb table lists in-frame clones only, not all of them. The data hold more than 2,000,000 clones, with roughly 93% observed a single time. Material for sequencing was naive CD4+ T cells from PBMCs. Subset of the sample: CD45RA+ positively selected. The receptors here all came from a man aged 18 to 29 in good health. Some clones in this sample may be carry-over from other donors' samples.

The V call is TRBV19, the J call TRBJ2-3; D is possibly TRBD2 (6 bases). The length of the CDR3 is 15 residues. From germline, CDR1 is LNHDA and CDR2 SQIVND (reference sequence). V lost 5 bases to trimming and J lost 0 bases, with 12 bases between them. CDR3 bases: TGTGCCAGTAGTCGCCGGGACTTCAGCACAGATACGCAGTATTTT. Translation gives CASSRRDFSTDTQYF.

The rearrangement joins TRBV7-2 to TRBJ2-6, with D perhaps TRBD1 (5 bases). The CDR3 runs 16 residues. V lost 3 bases to trimming and J lost 4 bases, with 13 bases between them. CDR1 and CDR2 (germline): SGHTA, FQGNSA. CDR3 amino acids: CASSFLLGAGANVLTF. In DNA form, the CDR3 reads TGTGCCAGCAGCTTCCTTCTTGGGGCAGGGGCCAACGTCCTGACTTTC.

J is TRBJ2-2 and V is TRBV28; D not certain. The V end lost 2 bases, the J end lost 8 bases, and 12 bases lay between the germline ends. The CDR3 has 14 residues. Germline V CDR1 and CDR2: MDHEN, SYDVKM. The CDR3 protein is CASSLTANRGELFF. The CDR3 DNA sequence: TGTGCCAGCAGTTTAACCGCCAATCGTGGGGAGCTGTTTTTT. Full variable domain (outside the CDR3, taken from reference TRBV28 and TRBJ2-2): DVKVTQSSRYLVKRTGEKVFLECVQDMDHENMFWYRQDPGLGLRLIYFSYDVKMKEKGDIPEGYSVSREKKERFSLILESASTNQTSMYLCASSLTANRGELFFGEGSRLTVL.

The V call is TRBV11-3, the J call TRBJ2-3, with 8 bases lining up with TRBD2. The germline V gene encodes CDR1 SGHNT and CDR2 YENEEA. Trimming cost V 3 bases and J 0 bases; bases outside gene matches: 14. The CDR3 runs 19 residues. In DNA form, the CDR3 reads TGTGCCAGCAGCTTGGGTCCTCCCTTTTCTAGCGGGAGCACAGATACGCAGTATTTT. Amino acid sequence: CASSLGPPFSSGSTDTQYF.

In regard to this clone: Other DNA sequences within the sample encode an identical CDR3. The genes are TRBV6-5 and TRBJ2-2, with 8 bases matching TRBD2. The CDR3 is made up of 15 amino acids. Germline V gene sequence: CDR1 MNHEY, CDR2 SVGAGI. The trim removed 6 bases at V and 4 bases at J, leaving 7 bases unmatched. The chain's CDR3 is CASSSGTRGTGELFF. For the CDR3, the DNA is TGTGCCAGCAGCTCCGGGACTAGGGGCACCGGGGAGCTGTTTTTT.

The chain carries TRBV28 and TRBJ2-7; D possibly corresponds to TRBD1 (5 bases). The CDR3 totals 14 residues. The germline CDR1 and CDR2 sequences are MDHEN and SYDVKM. Trimming cost V 5 bases and J 0 bases, with 11 bases left between them. The DNA for the CDR3 is TGTGCCAGCAGTGTCCATACAGGCTCCTACGAGCAGTACTTC. Translated, it gives CASSVHTGSYEQYF.

CDR3 coding DNA: TGTGCCAGCAGCCCCCTTGGGACTAGCGGATACTACGAGCAGTACTTC. Its protein product is CASSPLGTSGYYEQYF. This rearrangement joins TRBV5-8 to TRBJ2-7, with TRBD2 identical over 11 bases. The CDR3 is 16 residues long. The ends lost 4 bases at V and 3 bases at J; junction bases unmatched: 9. Germline V CDR1 and CDR2: SGHTS, YDEGEE.

The J gene is TRBJ1-1, the V gene TRBV19, with D possibly TRBD1 on 6 matching bases. The CDR3 covers 13 residues. Trimming shortened V by 5 bases and J by 4 bases, and 11 bases separated the two germline ends. CDR1 is LNHDA and CDR2 is SQIVND in the germline V gene (reference sequence). This chain's CDR3 is CASSPLTGTEAFF. The CDR3 nucleotides are TGTGCCAGTAGTCCGCTGACAGGCACTGAAGCTTTCTTT.

The V and J genes are TRBV5-1 and TRBJ1-2; D unclear. The germline V gene has CDR1 SGHRS and CDR2 YFSETQ. The CDR3 has 14 residues. Trimming left V 0 bases short and J 8 bases short, with 14 bases between. The CDR3 DNA sequence: TGCGCCAGCAGCTTGGGCGGTTTGGGTCGAGGCTACACCTTC. Protein sequence: CASSLGGLGRGYTF. Looking up the rest from reference TRBV5-1 and TRBJ1-2 gives the full variable domain: KAGVTQTPRYLIKTRGQQVTLSCSPISGHRSVSWYQQTPGQGLQFLFEYFSETQRNKGNFPGRFSGRQFSNSRSEMNVSTLELGDSALYLCASSLGGLGRGYTFGSGTRLTVV.

The chain has TRBV19 and TRBJ1-4; D perhaps matches TRBD1 (6 bases). The V and J ends lost 6 bases and 3 bases respectively, with 11 bases between them. The CDR3 covers 14 residues. Germline V gives CDR1 LNHDA, CDR2 SQIVND (reference sequence). This CDR3 reads CASRIQGSNEKLFF. The CDR3 nucleotides read TGTGCCAGTAGAATACAGGGATCTAATGAAAAACTGTTTTTT. The full variable domain, with the rest looked up from reference TRBV19 and TRBJ1-4, is DGGITQSPKYLFRKEGQNVTLSCEQNLNHDAMYWYRQDPGQGLRLIYYSQIVNDFQKGDIAEGYSVSREKKESFPLTVTSAQKNPTAFYLCASRIQGSNEKLFFGSGTQLSVL.

This clone appeared a few times. V and J are TRBV5-1 and TRBJ1-1; D is possibly TRBD1 (6 bases). CDR3 length: 15 residues. V was shortened by 4 bases and J by 5 bases, with 18 bases between the two germline ends. Germline values: CDR1 SGHRS, CDR2 YFSETQ. Written as DNA, the CDR3 is TGCGCCAGCAGCGGGATGACAGGAGGTGGAACTGAAGCTTTCTTT. As protein: CASSGMTGGGTEAFF. The full variable domain, rest sourced from reference TRBV5-1 and TRBJ1-1, is KAGVTQTPRYLIKTRGQQVTLSCSPISGHRSVSWYQQTPGQGLQFLFEYFSETQRNKGNFPGRFSGRQFSNSRSEMNVSTLELGDSALYLCASSGMTGGGTEAFFGQGTRLTVV.

In its sample, this clone was seen once. The chain links TRBV5-1 to TRBJ2-2; D not resolved. Germline-derived CDR1 and CDR2 are SGHRS and YFSETQ. This CDR3 is built from 18 residues. The V gene lost 1 base and the J gene lost 1 base, with 17 bases spanning the gap. The CDR3 reads CASSLFRLDTLNTGELFF. CDR3 DNA sequence: TGCGCCAGCAGCTTGTTTCGACTGGATACCTTGAACACCGGGGAGCTGTTTTTT.

J is TRBJ2-7 and V is TRBV2; the D gene could be TRBD1 or TRBD2 (5 bases each). This CDR3 is 13 amino acids long. Germline CDR1 SNHLY, CDR2 FYNNEI. V was pared by 6 bases and J by 7 bases, with 16 bases between. CDR3 bases: TGTGCCAGCAGGGGGGATCGGGCTGGGGAGCAGTACTTC. This translates into CASRGDRAGEQYF. Full variable domain (rest looked up from reference TRBV2 and TRBJ2-7): EPEVTQTPSHQVTQMGQEVILRCVPISNHLYFYWYRQILGQKVEFLVSFYNNEISEKSEIFDDQFSVERPDGSNFTLKIRSTKLEDSAMYFCASRGDRAGEQYFGPGTRLTVT.

The V gene is TRBV11-2, the J gene TRBJ2-2; 7 bases map to TRBD1. Germline assignment: CDR1 SGHAT and CDR2 FQNNGV. V was clipped by 3 bases and J by 1 base; unmatched bases: 5. The CDR3 has 16 residues. The CDR3: CASSFQGVLNTGELFF. CDR3 nucleotide sequence: TGTGCCAGCAGCTTTCAGGGGGTTCTGAACACCGGGGAGCTGTTTTTT.

The chain is built from TRBV7-2 and TRBJ1-2, with 7 positions matching TRBD1. The CDR3 totals 15 residues. The V gene's germline CDR1 is SGHTA and CDR2 FQGNSA. Trimming removed 5 bases from V and 2 bases from J; junction bases left unmatched: 8. CDR3 region: CASSQGATGNYGYTF. In DNA form, the CDR3 reads TGTGCCAGCAGCCAAGGGGCGACAGGGAACTATGGCTACACCTTC.

V gene TRBV10-3 combines with J gene TRBJ1-3; D remains unclear. The CDR3 runs to 13 residues. V was pared by 8 bases and J by 0 bases, with 8 bases between. Germline CDR1 and CDR2: ENHRY and SYGVKD. The CDR3 protein is CAISAPSGNTIYF. The CDR3, as DNA: TGTGCCATCTCGGCTCCCTCTGGAAACACCATATATTTT.

This chain links TRBV7-2 with TRBJ2-7; 9 bases are a match to TRBD1. This CDR3 contains 13 residues. V was pared by 7 bases and J by 6 bases, with 7 bases of the junction left unmatched. Per germline, CDR1 SGHTA and CDR2 FQGNSA. CDR3 bases: TGTGCCAGCATCCTGGACAGGGGAGGCGAGCAGTACTTC. The encoded protein is CASILDRGGEQYF. Combining the CDR3 with reference TRBV7-2 and TRBJ2-7 gives the whole variable domain GAGVSQSPSNKVTEKGKDVELRCDPISGHTALYWYRQSLGQGLEFLIYFQGNSAPDKSGLPSDRFSAERTGGSVSTLTIQRTQQEDSAVYLCASILDRGGEQYFGPGTRLTVT.

This chain connects TRBV5-4 to TRBJ2-7; D ambiguous. Germline V CDR1 and CDR2: SGHNT, YYREEE (reference sequence). The V end was cut by 2 bases, the J end by 1 base, with 13 bases between. The CDR3 consists of 15 residues. Here the CDR3 DNA reads TGTGCCAGCAGCTTATGGCACAAGTTTTCCTACGAGCAGTACTTC. Its protein product is CASSLWHKFSYEQYF. Based on the CDR3 plus reference TRBV5-4 and TRBJ2-7, the full variable domain is ETGVTQSPTHLIKTRGQQVTLRCSSQSGHNTVSWYQQALGQGPQFIFQYYREEENGRGNFPPRFSGLQFPNYSSELNVNALELDDSALYLCASSLWHKFSYEQYFGPGTRLTVT.

The CDR3 reads CASSLIQAYTEAFF. The CDR3 DNA follows: TGTGCCAGCAGTTTAATTCAGGCATACACTGAAGCTTTCTTT. The genes are TRBV28 and TRBJ1-1, with D hard to call. This CDR3 has 14 amino acids. Trimming cost V 2 bases and J 3 bases, with 10 bases left between them. Germline-derived CDR1 and CDR2 are MDHEN and SYDVKM.

The V and J genes are TRBV5-6 and TRBJ2-3; TRBD2 agrees at 9 bases. J lost 5 bases, V lost 3 bases, and 10 bases had no gene match. Germline V gives CDR1 SGHDT, CDR2 YYEEEE. The CDR3 is 16 amino acids. CDR3 DNA sequence: TGTGCCAGCAGCTCCCTGGGGGCGGGAGGGGGAGATACGCAGTATTTT. This translates into CASSSLGAGGGDTQYF.

The chain employs TRBV18 and TRBJ2-1, with 7 bases that match TRBD1. V gave up 3 bases and J gave up 1 base; unmatched junction bases: 3. The CDR3 loop spans 15 amino acids. Germline CDR1 reads KGHSH; CDR2 reads LQKENI. The CDR3 reads CASSPDRVSYNEQFF. The CDR3 DNA sequence: TGTGCCAGCTCACCTGACAGGGTTTCCTACAATGAGCAGTTCTTC.

The rearrangement uses TRBV18 and TRBJ2-3; a possible D gene is TRBD1 (6 bases). The CDR3 is 16 amino acids. Germline-derived CDR1 and CDR2 are KGHSH and LQKENI. V lost 3 bases and J lost 0, with 13 bases in between. CDR3 region: CASSPLGGWSTDTQYF. DNA for the CDR3: TGTGCCAGCTCACCCCTTGGGGGCTGGAGCACAGATACGCAGTATTTT.

CDR3 loop: CASSPQRETQYF. DNA of the CDR3: TGTGCCAGTAGTCCGCAGCGGGAAACCCAGTATTTT. The chain recombines TRBV19 with TRBJ2-3; 7 bases fit TRBD2. The V segment lost 5 bases and the J segment 12 bases; nucleotides outside the gene matches: 8. The germline V gene encodes CDR1 LNHDA and CDR2 SQIVND (reference sequence). The CDR3 contains 12 residues. The full variable domain, with the rest looked up from reference TRBV19 and TRBJ2-3, is DGGITQSPKYLFRKEGQNVTLSCEQNLNHDAMYWYRQDPGQGLRLIYYSQIVNDFQKGDIAEGYSVSREKKESFPLTVTSAQKNPTAFYLCASSPQRETQYFGPGTRLTVL.

Written as DNA, the CDR3 is TGTGCCAGCAGCTTATTTAGTGTACTGAGCTCCTACAATGAGCAGTTCTTC. It codes for CASSLFSVLSSYNEQFF. The chain couples TRBV5-6 to TRBJ2-1; D not certain. Trimming shortened V by 2 bases and J by 0 bases, and 15 bases separated the two germline ends. Looked up from germline, CDR1 is SGHDT and CDR2 is YYEEEE. This CDR3 is built from 17 residues. Filled out from reference TRBV5-6 and TRBJ2-1, the complete variable domain reads DAGVTQSPTHLIKTRGQQVTLRCSPKSGHDTVSWYQQALGQGPQFIFQYYEEEERQRGNFPDRFSGHQFPNYSSELNVNALLLGDSALYLCASSLFSVLSSYNEQFFGPGTRLTVL.

This clone has a single count. V and J are TRBV4-3 and TRBJ2-3; 9 bases are a match to TRBD2. Germline-derived CDR1 and CDR2 are LGHNA and YSLEER. CDR3 length equals 15 residues. V lost 1 base, J lost 6 bases, and 5 bases stayed unmatched. The CDR3 region is CASSQASGVGDTQYF. The CDR3 DNA sequence: TGCGCCAGCAGCCAAGCTAGCGGGGTGGGGGATACGCAGTATTTT.

The chain recombines TRBV5-1 with TRBJ2-3; D might be TRBD2 (5 bases). There are 16 residues in the CDR3. Germline V gene sequence: CDR1 SGHRS, CDR2 YFSETQ. V lost 6 bases, J lost 0 bases, and 17 bases lay in between. The CDR3 sequence is CASNPIGDPSTDTQYF. CDR3 DNA sequence: TGCGCCAGCAACCCAATCGGGGATCCTAGCACAGATACGCAGTATTTT.

The V and J genes are TRBV29-1 and TRBJ1-1; no clear D. Germline CDR1 is SQVTM and CDR2 is ANQGSEA. This CDR3 is built from 14 residues. The V and J ends lost 4 bases and 2 bases respectively, with 14 bases between them. The CDR3 loop reads CSVVGRRLNTEAFF. CDR3 nucleotide sequence: TGCAGCGTTGTAGGCAGGCGCCTTAACACTGAAGCTTTCTTT. The full variable domain, in which reference TRBV29-1 and TRBJ1-1 provide the parts outside the CDR3, is SAVISQKPSRDICQRGTSLTIQCQVDSQVTMMFWYRQQPGQSLTLIATANQGSEATYESGFVIDKFPISRPNLTFSTLTVSNMSPEDSSIYLCSVVGRRLNTEAFFGQGTRLTVV.

This rearrangement joins TRBV30 to TRBJ2-2; 9 bases are a match to TRBD1. Germline lookup yields CDR1 GTSNPN and CDR2 SVGIG (reference sequence). CDR3 length: 13 amino acids. The ends lost 5 bases at V and 5 bases at J; junction bases unmatched: 3. The CDR3 nucleotides are TGTGCCTGGGGACAGGGGAAAACCGGGGAGCTGTTTTTT. Its protein product is CAWGQGKTGELFF.

V and J are TRBV28 and TRBJ2-3; 11 bases agree with TRBD2. This CDR3 is 17 amino acids long. Germline-derived CDR1 and CDR2 are MDHEN and SYDVKM. After removal of 6 bases from V and 4 bases from J, the junction contained 12 bases not matched to a gene. The CDR3 sequence is CASRLVTSGSAPDTQYF. CDR3 sequence (DNA): TGTGCCAGCAGGTTGGTCACTAGCGGGAGTGCGCCAGATACGCAGTATTTT.

A single count supports this clone. The rearrangement joins TRBV5-1 to TRBJ2-5; 9 bases agree with TRBD2. V lost 5 bases and J lost 4; bases outside the gene matches: 6. This CDR3 spans 14 amino acids. Germline V gene sequence: CDR1 SGHRS, CDR2 YFSETQ. CDR3 nucleotide sequence: TGCGCCAGCAGTTATAGCGGGAGCCCAGAGACCCAGTACTTC. It specifies CASSYSGSPETQYF.

This sequence joins TRBV28 and TRBJ1-2, with 9 nucleotides matching TRBD1. The CDR3 has 14 amino acids. V trimming: 7 bases; J trimming: 6 bases; junction bases outside the gene matches: 9. Germline V lookup: CDR1 MDHEN, CDR2 SYDVKM. The CDR3 DNA sequence: TGTGCCAGCATTTTCGGGGACAGGGCCGATGGCTACACCTTC. Protein sequence: CASIFGDRADGYTF.

This chain joins TRBV6-6 and TRBJ2-2; D gene ambiguous. CDR1 MNHNY and CDR2 SVGAGI come from the germline V gene (reference sequence). The CDR3 extends over 15 amino acids. V lost 7 bases, J lost 6 bases, and 18 bases lay in between. The CDR3 DNA is TGTGCCAGCATGCCCCCCCTTGAGGCGGCCGGGGAGCTGTTTTTT. Amino acid sequence: CASMPPLEAAGELFF.